One and the same sample provided the 7 T cell receptor beta chains below, sequenced in a study of cytomegalovirus exposure and HLA in healthy donors. The PCR contained 60 Vbeta and 13 Jbeta primers. Sequencing was performed with immunoSEQ multiplex PCR; in TCRdb, only in-frame clones are kept and a portion is missing. Here the sample spans a few hundred thousand clones, about 82% being singletons. Material: PBMCs. These TCRs come from a man in his thirties or forties in good health and CMV-seronegative.

The chain recombines TRBV10-3 with TRBJ2-3; D remains unclear. The CDR3 is 18 residues long. V was pared by 3 bases and J by 2 bases, with 21 bases between. Germline lookup yields CDR1 ENHRY and CDR2 SYGVKD. The CDR3 coding sequence is TGTGCCATCAGTGATCTTAGTGGGCCGGTTTCGAACACAGATACGCAGTATTTT. Encoded protein: CAISDLSGPVSNTDTQYF.

The rearrangement uses TRBV29-1 and TRBJ2-3; 13 nucleotides align to TRBD2. Germline lookup yields CDR1 SQVTM and CDR2 ANQGSEA. This CDR3 is 12 amino acids long. V lost 7 bases and J lost 11; bases outside the gene matches: 6. The CDR3 loop reads CSATTSGGLQYF. The DNA for the CDR3 is TGCAGCGCCACGACTAGCGGGGGGTTGCAGTATTTT.

The chain's CDR3 is CASSQAPVTWETQYF. The DNA for the CDR3 is TGCGCCAGCAGCCAAGCCCCGGTTACTTGGGAGACCCAGTACTTC. The rearrangement joins TRBV4-3 to TRBJ2-5; no clear D. Germline CDR1 LGHNA, CDR2 YSLEER. The CDR3 has 15 residues. V was clipped by 1 base and J by 5 bases, with 14 bases between them.

This chain uses TRBV27 with TRBJ1-4; 7 bases line up with TRBD1. Germline assignment: CDR1 MNHEY and CDR2 SMNVEV (reference sequence). V shed 3 bases, J shed 2 bases, and the junction held 6 bases outside the gene matches. CDR3 length equals 16 residues. CDR3: CASSFGGGWTNEKLFF. As DNA, the CDR3 is TGTGCCAGCAGTTTCGGAGGGGGCTGGACTAATGAAAAACTGTTTTTT.

This chain uses TRBV2 with TRBJ2-1; the D is unclear. Germline lookup yields CDR1 SNHLY and CDR2 FYNNEI. The length of the CDR3 is 12 residues. V dropped 2 bases and J dropped 12 bases, with 11 bases sitting between them. The CDR3 region has the DNA TGTGCCAGCAGTGAATCGGCGGCGGTGCAGTTCTTC. Its translation is CASSESAAVQFF.

The chain employs TRBV5-6 and TRBJ1-1; 7 nucleotides align to TRBD1. The CDR3 has 14 amino acids. CDR1 and CDR2 from the germline V gene are SGHDT and YYEEEE. Trimming at V came to 3 bases and at J to 4 bases, leaving 6 bases not matched to a gene. CDR3 loop: CASSYRDSPTEAFF. Written as DNA, the CDR3 is TGTGCCAGCAGCTACCGGGACAGCCCCACTGAAGCTTTCTTT.

The chain employs TRBV28 and TRBJ2-5; D is unresolved. The V gene lost 4 bases and the J gene lost 5 bases, with 14 bases spanning the gap. The CDR3 extends over 14 amino acids. Germline V gene sequence: CDR1 MDHEN, CDR2 SYDVKM. The chain's CDR3 is CASSSTYGWETQYF. For the CDR3, the DNA is TGTGCCAGCAGTTCCACCTACGGGTGGGAGACCCAGTACTTC.